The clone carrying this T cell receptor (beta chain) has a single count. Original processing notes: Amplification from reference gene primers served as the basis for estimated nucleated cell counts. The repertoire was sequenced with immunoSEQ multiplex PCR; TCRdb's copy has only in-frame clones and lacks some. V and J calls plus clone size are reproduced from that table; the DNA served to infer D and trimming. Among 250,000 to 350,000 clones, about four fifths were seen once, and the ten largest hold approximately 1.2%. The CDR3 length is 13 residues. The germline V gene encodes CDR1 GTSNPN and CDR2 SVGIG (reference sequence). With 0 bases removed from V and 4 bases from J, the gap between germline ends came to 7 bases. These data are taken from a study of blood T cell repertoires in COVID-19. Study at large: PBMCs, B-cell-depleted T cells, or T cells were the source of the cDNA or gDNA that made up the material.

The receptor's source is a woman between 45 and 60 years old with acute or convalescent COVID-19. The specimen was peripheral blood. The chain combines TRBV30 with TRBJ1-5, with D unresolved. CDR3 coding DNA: TGTGCCTGGAGTGTGGCCGATAATCAGCCCCAGCATTTT. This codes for CAWSVADNQPQHF.